Listed here is a single TCR beta chain. Its antigen is not known. This record comes from a study of CD8+ T cells in alopecia areata. Extraction of RNA preceded its reverse transcription into cDNA, which served as the sequencing template. Sequenced by immunoSEQ multiplex PCR; TCRdb stores in-frame clones only, minus some. The table shows roughly 150,000 clones, with about 60% occurring only once. From germline, CDR1 is MDHEN and CDR2 SYDVKM. V shed 10 bases and J shed 2 bases, with 18 bases lying between them. This CDR3 is built from 15 residues. General observations from the study: Mice showed clearer TCR sharing than patients did, a gap that was possibly HLA-related.

The sequence derives from a human donor in good health. The chain links TRBV28 to TRBJ1-5, with D perhaps TRBD1 (6 bases). What was sequenced was CD4+ T cells sorted from blood. The CDR3 nucleotides read TGTGCCACCATACGCTACAGGGTTGGCAATCAGCCCCAGCATTTT. This encodes CATIRYRVGNQPQHF. The complete variable domain, with remaining parts taken from reference TRBV28 and TRBJ1-5, reads DVKVTQSSRYLVKRTGEKVFLECVQDMDHENMFWYRQDPGLGLRLIYFSYDVKMKEKGDIPEGYSVSREKKERFSLILESASTNQTSMYLCATIRYRVGNQPQHFGDGTRLSIL.